These T cell receptor beta chains were read from a single sample in a study of cytomegalovirus exposure and HLA in healthy donors. TCRdb's copy holds only in-frame clones and misses some; the assay was immunoSEQ multiplex PCR. The profile shows some 200,000 clones, approximately 80% of them singletons. Sequencing was done on a sample of PBMCs. The receptor set was obtained from a girl between 10 and 17 years old in good health and CMV-seronegative. CDR3s include the opening cysteine and the closing phenylalanine or tryptophan. The D gene is left open where the match is weak. Expanded clones get a size class; other rows say once, few or many, or leave the size out.

j_call: TRBJ1-5; v_call: TRBV28; clone_size: NA; d_call: TRBD1; cdr3_nt: TGTGCCAGCAGTCGGGACAGGCGGAATCAGCCCCAGCATTTT; cdr3_aa: CASSRDRRNQPQHF
j_call: TRBJ2-4; v_call: TRBV7-6; clone_size: NA; d_call: TRBD1; cdr3_nt: TGTGCCAGCAGCCCCGACCCCCCGTTGAGGGGACAGGGGACTCTAGCCAAAAACATTCAGTACTTC; cdr3_aa: CASSPDPPLRGQGTLAKNIQYF
j_call: TRBJ1-1; v_call: TRBV4-1; clone_size: NA; d_call: NA; cdr3_nt: TGCGCCAGCAGCCGGACTGAGGGGGTGGACACTGAAGCTTTCTTT; cdr3_aa: CASSRTEGVDTEAFF
j_call: TRBJ2-3; v_call: TRBV20-1; clone_size: NA; d_call: NA; cdr3_nt: TGCAGCCCTCGTACGCAGTATTTT; cdr3_aa: CSPRTQYF
j_call: TRBJ1-5; v_call: TRBV28; clone_size: few; d_call: TRBD1; cdr3_nt: TGTGCCAGCGGATTCACAGGGGACGCTCAGCCCCAGCATTTT; cdr3_aa: CASGFTGDAQPQHF
j_call: TRBJ2-7; v_call: TRBV7-3; clone_size: NA; d_call: TRBD1; cdr3_nt: TGTGCCAGCAGCTTATTATCAGGGGGCCTCTACGAGCAGTACTTC; cdr3_aa: CASSLLSGGLYEQYF
j_call: TRBJ1-3; v_call: TRBV6-1; clone_size: NA; d_call: NA; cdr3_nt: TGTGCCCTTTTTTCGGACAGATACTCTGGAAACACCATATATTTT; cdr3_aa: CALFSDRYSGNTIYF
j_call: TRBJ1-1; v_call: TRBV10-3; clone_size: NA; d_call: NA; cdr3_nt: TGTGCCATCAGTGAGTGGAACAGGTCCGAAGCTTTCTTT; cdr3_aa: CAISEWNRSEAFF
j_call: TRBJ2-1; v_call: TRBV5-1; clone_size: once; d_call: NA; cdr3_nt: TGCGCCAGCAGCCCCTCCGGGACACTTTACAATGAGCAGTTCTTC; cdr3_aa: CASSPSGTLYNEQFF
j_call: TRBJ2-3; v_call: TRBV5-1; clone_size: NA; d_call: TRBD2; cdr3_nt: TGCGCCAGCGGGCTTAGCGGGAGTGAAGATACGCAGTATTTT; cdr3_aa: CASGLSGSEDTQYF
j_call: TRBJ1-2; v_call: TRBV7-2; clone_size: once; d_call: TRBD1; cdr3_nt: TGTGCCAGCAGCCCAGACAGGGGTCAGGGCGGCTACACCTTC; cdr3_aa: CASSPDRGQGGYTF
j_call: TRBJ2-7; v_call: TRBV27; clone_size: NA; d_call: NA; cdr3_nt: TGTGCCAGCAGTGAAGACAGGGAGGTTTACGAGCAGTACTTC; cdr3_aa: CASSEDREVYEQYF
j_call: TRBJ1-2; v_call: TRBV27; clone_size: NA; d_call: NA; cdr3_nt: TGTGCCAGCAGTTCCGGGTGGGGCTACACCTTC; cdr3_aa: CASSSGWGYTF
j_call: TRBJ2-7; v_call: TRBV7-9; clone_size: NA; d_call: NA; cdr3_nt: TGTGCCAGCAGCTTATCAGGGATCAAACCCTACGAGCAGTACTTC; cdr3_aa: CASSLSGIKPYEQYF
j_call: TRBJ2-7; v_call: TRBV14; clone_size: NA; d_call: NA; cdr3_nt: TGTGCCAGCAGCCAGCACATTTACGAGCAGTACTTC; cdr3_aa: CASSQHIYEQYF
j_call: TRBJ1-1; v_call: TRBV18; clone_size: NA; d_call: TRBD1; cdr3_nt: TGTGCCAGCTCACCATCGACGACAGGGGTGGTGAACACTGAAGCTTTCTTT; cdr3_aa: CASSPSTTGVVNTEAFF
j_call: TRBJ1-2; v_call: TRBV19; clone_size: NA; d_call: NA; cdr3_nt: TGTGCCAGTACTTATGCGCAGCGAGGTGGCTACACCTTC; cdr3_aa: CASTYAQRGGYTF
j_call: TRBJ2-3; v_call: TRBV28; clone_size: NA; d_call: TRBD2; cdr3_nt: TGTGCCAGCAGCAAAAGCGCGATGGCTAGCGGGAGTCGTACGCAGTATTTT; cdr3_aa: CASSKSAMASGSRTQYF
j_call: TRBJ1-5; v_call: TRBV30; clone_size: once; d_call: NA; cdr3_nt: TGTGCCTGGAGTTTAGGGGATAGCAATCAGCCCCAGCATTTT; cdr3_aa: CAWSLGDSNQPQHF
j_call: TRBJ2-5; v_call: TRBV28; clone_size: NA; d_call: NA; cdr3_nt: TGTGCCAGCAGTTTAATAAACCCCCTAGGATCACAAGAGACCCAGTACTTC; cdr3_aa: CASSLINPLGSQETQYF
j_call: TRBJ1-1; v_call: TRBV19; clone_size: NA; d_call: TRBD1; cdr3_nt: TGTGCCAGTAGTCGGACAGGGTTAAACACTGAAGCTTTCTTT; cdr3_aa: CASSRTGLNTEAFF
j_call: TRBJ1-2; v_call: TRBV9; clone_size: NA; d_call: NA; cdr3_nt: TGTGCCAGCAGCGTCGGGGAGGGCCTCTATGGCTACACCTTC; cdr3_aa: CASSVGEGLYGYTF
j_call: TRBJ1-2; v_call: TRBV28; clone_size: NA; d_call: TRBD1; cdr3_nt: TGTGCCAGCAGTCTGGGACAGGGTGGCTACACCTTC; cdr3_aa: CASSLGQGGYTF
j_call: TRBJ2-3; v_call: TRBV19; clone_size: NA; d_call: NA; cdr3_nt: TGTGCCAGTAGTATTCGGGAAAGCACAGATACGCAGTATTTT; cdr3_aa: CASSIRESTDTQYF
j_call: TRBJ2-5; v_call: TRBV7-6; clone_size: NA; d_call: TRBD2; cdr3_nt: TGTGCCAGCAGCTTCAGTGAGCGGGAGGAATCCCAAGAGACCCAGTACTTC; cdr3_aa: CASSFSEREESQETQYF
j_call: TRBJ2-7; v_call: TRBV28; clone_size: few; d_call: TRBD2; cdr3_nt: TGTGCCACCACCGTGGGGACTAGACCCTACGAGCAGTACTTC; cdr3_aa: CATTVGTRPYEQYF
j_call: TRBJ1-2; v_call: TRBV28; clone_size: NA; d_call: TRBD1; cdr3_nt: TGTGCCAGCAGTTGGGCTCAGGGGGCCTATGGCTACACCTTC; cdr3_aa: CASSWAQGAYGYTF
j_call: TRBJ1-2; v_call: TRBV5-5; clone_size: NA; d_call: NA; cdr3_nt: TGTGCCAGCAGCATAGACAGGATCGGTGGCTACACCTTC; cdr3_aa: CASSIDRIGGYTF
j_call: TRBJ2-7; v_call: TRBV7-9; clone_size: NA; d_call: TRBD1; cdr3_nt: TGTTCCAGCAGCTCTCGACAGGGGATGGGGACGGAGCAGTACTTC; cdr3_aa: CSSSSRQGMGTEQYF
j_call: TRBJ1-1; v_call: TRBV10-3; clone_size: NA; d_call: TRBD1; cdr3_nt: TGTGCCATGCAGGGGGCTCGGAACACTGAAGCTTTCTTT; cdr3_aa: CAMQGARNTEAFF
j_call: TRBJ2-2; v_call: TRBV7-2; clone_size: NA; d_call: TRBD2; cdr3_nt: TGTGCCAGCAGCGCCTCTAGCGGGAACGCCGGGGAGCTGTTTTTT; cdr3_aa: CASSASSGNAGELFF
j_call: TRBJ2-5; v_call: TRBV14; clone_size: once; d_call: NA; cdr3_nt: TGTGCCAGCAGCCGAGGCGGGACCCAGTACTTC; cdr3_aa: CASSRGGTQYF
j_call: TRBJ2-1; v_call: TRBV28; clone_size: NA; d_call: TRBD2; cdr3_nt: TGTGCCAGCAGTTCCGGGACTAACTCCTACAATGAGCAGTTCTTC; cdr3_aa: CASSSGTNSYNEQFF
j_call: TRBJ2-5; v_call: TRBV28; clone_size: NA; d_call: NA; cdr3_nt: TGTGCCAGCAGTTTAAGGTCTGGTCGGGGAAGTGAGACCCAGTACTTC; cdr3_aa: CASSLRSGRGSETQYF
j_call: TRBJ2-5; v_call: TRBV30; clone_size: NA; d_call: TRBD2; cdr3_nt: TGTGCCTGGAGTGTACTGCGGGGGAGGGAGACCCAGTACTTC; cdr3_aa: CAWSVLRGRETQYF
j_call: TRBJ2-3; v_call: TRBV5-1; clone_size: NA; d_call: NA; cdr3_nt: TGCGCCAGCAGCTTGATCGGGACGGGAGTGAAGGGAGATACGCAGTATTTT; cdr3_aa: CASSLIGTGVKGDTQYF
j_call: TRBJ1-4; v_call: TRBV5-1; clone_size: few; d_call: TRBD1; cdr3_nt: TGCGCCAGCAGCTTGGCCGCAACAGGGGGCGACTATGAAAAACTGTTTTTT; cdr3_aa: CASSLAATGGDYEKLFF
j_call: TRBJ1-5; v_call: TRBV28; clone_size: NA; d_call: TRBD1; cdr3_nt: TGTGCCAGCAGCCCTATCGGACAGGGCAATCAGCCCCAGCATTTT; cdr3_aa: CASSPIGQGNQPQHF
j_call: TRBJ1-2; v_call: TRBV18; clone_size: once; d_call: TRBD1; cdr3_nt: TGTGCCAGCTCACCAGTTGAGGGGGCCTATGGCTACACCTTC; cdr3_aa: CASSPVEGAYGYTF
j_call: TRBJ1-6; v_call: TRBV28; clone_size: NA; d_call: NA; cdr3_nt: TGTGCCAGCAGTTCTCTATTTTCACCCCTCCACTTT; cdr3_aa: CASSSLFSPLHF
j_call: TRBJ2-1; v_call: TRBV4-1; clone_size: NA; d_call: TRBD2; cdr3_nt: TGCGCCAGCAGCCAAGATGGGGCGGGGGACAATGAGCAGTTCTTC; cdr3_aa: CASSQDGAGDNEQFF
j_call: TRBJ1-3; v_call: TRBV28; clone_size: NA; d_call: TRBD1; cdr3_nt: TGTGCCAGCAGTTTACTCTCCGGGACAGGGTTTAGAAACACCATATATTTT; cdr3_aa: CASSLLSGTGFRNTIYF
j_call: TRBJ2-3; v_call: TRBV9; clone_size: NA; d_call: TRBD2; cdr3_nt: TGTGCCAGCAGCGTCTTAGCGGGGGGGCACGCAGATACGCAGTATTTT; cdr3_aa: CASSVLAGGHADTQYF
j_call: TRBJ2-2; v_call: TRBV5-1; clone_size: few; d_call: NA; cdr3_nt: TGCGCCAGCAGCTTGGGGGCGAGCTCCCAAGCCGGGGAGCTGTTTTTT; cdr3_aa: CASSLGASSQAGELFF
j_call: TRBJ2-5; v_call: TRBV7-2; clone_size: once; d_call: TRBD2; cdr3_nt: TGTGCCAGCAGCTTCCTGACTAGCGGGGAGACCCAGTACTTC; cdr3_aa: CASSFLTSGETQYF
j_call: TRBJ2-7; v_call: TRBV4-1; clone_size: NA; d_call: NA; cdr3_nt: TGTGCCAGCAGCCAGGTCGACAGCAGCTCCTACGAGCAGTACTTC; cdr3_aa: CASSQVDSSSYEQYF
j_call: TRBJ2-3; v_call: TRBV4-3; clone_size: NA; d_call: TRBD2; cdr3_nt: TGCGCCAGCAGCCCCAGACTAGCGGGGGCCGATACGCAGTATTTT; cdr3_aa: CASSPRLAGADTQYF
j_call: TRBJ1-3; v_call: TRBV2; clone_size: NA; d_call: NA; cdr3_nt: TGTGCCAGCAGTGACCAGCAGGGGATAGGAAACACCATATATTTT; cdr3_aa: CASSDQQGIGNTIYF
j_call: TRBJ1-2; v_call: TRBV5-4; clone_size: NA; d_call: NA; cdr3_nt: TGTGCCAGCAGCTTGGCCGTTGGGGGGAACTATGGCTACACCTTC; cdr3_aa: CASSLAVGGNYGYTF
j_call: TRBJ1-5; v_call: TRBV29-1; clone_size: once; d_call: TRBD1; cdr3_nt: TGCAGCGTTGTAGACCTGACAGGGCTCATTAGCAATCAGCCCCAGCATTTT; cdr3_aa: CSVVDLTGLISNQPQHF
j_call: TRBJ1-1; v_call: TRBV5-8; clone_size: NA; d_call: NA; cdr3_nt: TGTGCCAGCAGCTTGATTTTCGGCAGGGGAGAAGCTTTCTTT; cdr3_aa: CASSLIFGRGEAFF
j_call: TRBJ1-4; v_call: TRBV19; clone_size: NA; d_call: NA; cdr3_nt: TGTGCCAGTAGTTCTCAAGGAGGTTTCGAAAAACTGTTTTTT; cdr3_aa: CASSSQGGFEKLFF
j_call: TRBJ1-1; v_call: TRBV6-5; clone_size: NA; d_call: NA; cdr3_nt: TGTGCCAGCAGTTTTTTGGGGGGCACTGAAGCTTTCTTT; cdr3_aa: CASSFLGGTEAFF
j_call: TRBJ1-1; v_call: TRBV6-6; clone_size: NA; d_call: TRBD1; cdr3_nt: TGTGCCAGCAGTTACGACAGGGTGAACACTGAAGCTTTCTTT; cdr3_aa: CASSYDRVNTEAFF
j_call: TRBJ1-2; v_call: TRBV19; clone_size: NA; d_call: TRBD1; cdr3_nt: TGTGCCAGTAGTATAACCCATTCGGGACAGGGATACTATGGCTACACCTTC; cdr3_aa: CASSITHSGQGYYGYTF
j_call: TRBJ2-7; v_call: TRBV25-1; clone_size: NA; d_call: TRBD2; cdr3_nt: TGTGCCAGCAGTGAATTTTTAGCGGGAAAGTACGAGCAGTACTTC; cdr3_aa: CASSEFLAGKYEQYF
j_call: TRBJ1-5; v_call: TRBV11-2; clone_size: once; d_call: TRBD1; cdr3_nt: TGTGCCAGCAGCTGGGGGACAGCGGATCAGCCCCAGCATTTT; cdr3_aa: CASSWGTADQPQHF
j_call: TRBJ2-7; v_call: TRBV18; clone_size: NA; d_call: TRBD1; cdr3_nt: TGTGCCAGCTCACCTTCGACAGGGGCTAATTACGAGCAGTACTTC; cdr3_aa: CASSPSTGANYEQYF
j_call: TRBJ1-2; v_call: TRBV25-1; clone_size: NA; d_call: NA; cdr3_nt: TGTGCCAGCAGTGAATATGGGTGGACAGACTATGGCTACACCTTC; cdr3_aa: CASSEYGWTDYGYTF
j_call: TRBJ1-4; v_call: TRBV6-5; clone_size: once; d_call: NA; cdr3_nt: TGTGCCAGCAGTTACTCGGGGGGGCGTGAAAAACTGTTTTTT; cdr3_aa: CASSYSGGREKLFF